The rows below give T cell receptor beta chains drawn from one sample of a study of beta chain features in type 1 diabetes. Generated by immunoSEQ multiplex PCR, the TCRdb table keeps only in-frame clones and is missing some. The table lists approximately 170,000 clones, approximately 7.8% of them singletons. Sequences were obtained from central memory CD4+ T cells from blood. The receptors shown here come from a woman in her thirties or forties with type 1 diabetes. CDR3s include the opening cysteine and the closing phenylalanine or tryptophan. A D gene is named only where the DNA matches it firmly. Clone size is shown for a subset of rows, as once, few, many or a class of expanded clone.

J: TRBJ1-5; size: .; D: .; V: TRBV28; DNA: TGTGCCAGCAGTCTACAGGTTCAGCCCCAGCATTTT; CDR3: CASSLQVQPQHF
J: TRBJ2-1; size: many; D: TRBD2; V: TRBV4-1; DNA: TGCGCCAGCAGCCAAGGGCAAGCGGGAGAAATTACGGGCTCCTACAATGAGCAGTTCTTC; CDR3: CASSQGQAGEITGSYNEQFF
J: TRBJ2-7; size: .; D: TRBD1; V: TRBV2; DNA: TGTGCCAGCAGTGCACAGGGACAGGGATACTACGAGCAGTACTTC; CDR3: CASSAQGQGYYEQYF
J: TRBJ2-1; size: .; D: TRBD2; V: TRBV9; DNA: TGTGCCAGCAGCGTAGGGACACAATCGAGATTAGCGGGAGGGATATACAATGAGCAGTTCTTC; CDR3: CASSVGTQSRLAGGIYNEQFF
J: TRBJ2-2; size: few; D: TRBD2; V: TRBV9; DNA: TGTGCCAGCAGCGAATATAGAAGCGGGAGAAACACCGGGGAGCTGTTTTTT; CDR3: CASSEYRSGRNTGELFF
J: TRBJ1-1; size: .; D: .; V: TRBV6-6; DNA: TGTGCCAGCAGTTCCGGGAGATGGACTGAAGCTTTCTTT; CDR3: CASSSGRWTEAFF
J: TRBJ2-4; size: few; D: TRBD2; V: TRBV15; DNA: TGTGCCACCAGCAGAGGCGGGGGAGACAGCTTGAAAAACATTCAGTACTTC; CDR3: CATSRGGGDSLKNIQYF
J: TRBJ2-5; size: .; D: TRBD2; V: TRBV15; DNA: TGTGCCACAGGACTAGCGGGAGCCGGGGGAGAGACCCAGTACTTC; CDR3: CATGLAGAGGETQYF
J: TRBJ1-1; size: few; D: .; V: TRBV18; DNA: TGTGCCAGCTCACCACAGAGCCGCACTGAAGCTTTCTTT; CDR3: CASSPQSRTEAFF
J: TRBJ2-5; size: few; D: .; V: TRBV6-5; DNA: TGTGCCAGCAGCTTTGACAGCAAACGACCCCTATACTTC; CDR3: CASSFDSKRPLYF
J: TRBJ2-7; size: few; D: TRBD2; V: TRBV4-1; DNA: TGCGCCAGCAGCCCGCTAGCGGATCGTTACGAGCAGTACTTC; CDR3: CASSPLADRYEQYF
J: TRBJ1-4; size: .; D: .; V: TRBV30; DNA: TGTGCCTGGAAAGGCGGGACGGCTAATGAAAAACTGTTTTTT; CDR3: CAWKGGTANEKLFF
J: TRBJ2-7; size: .; D: TRBD2; V: TRBV5-4; DNA: TGTGCCAGCTCCAGCGGGATGAGGAACGAGCAGTACTTC; CDR3: CASSSGMRNEQYF
J: TRBJ1-2; size: few; D: TRBD1; V: TRBV6-1; DNA: TGTGCCAGCAGTGACTTGGACAGGGGGCTCGGCTACACCTTC; CDR3: CASSDLDRGLGYTF
J: TRBJ1-1; size: .; D: .; V: TRBV6-6; DNA: TGTGCCAGCAGTCCAGGAACTGAAACTGAAGCTTTCTTT; CDR3: CASSPGTETEAFF
J: TRBJ1-5; size: few; D: .; V: TRBV2; DNA: TGTGCCATCTCCGATGAAGCAGGATCCAATCAGCCCCAGCATTTT; CDR3: CAISDEAGSNQPQHF
J: TRBJ2-7; size: many; D: TRBD1; V: TRBV14; DNA: TGTGCCAGCAGCCAAGTGTTGGGGACAGGGGTGAACGAGCAGTACTTC; CDR3: CASSQVLGTGVNEQYF
J: TRBJ2-7; size: few; D: .; V: TRBV7-9; DNA: TGTGCCAGCAGCTTAGCGGCTAGCTCCTACGAGCAGTACTTC; CDR3: CASSLAASSYEQYF
J: TRBJ1-1; size: .; D: .; V: TRBV4-1; DNA: TGCGCCAGCAGCCAAGATCCAGGGACTGAAGCTTTCTTT; CDR3: CASSQDPGTEAFF
J: TRBJ2-3; size: few; D: .; V: TRBV7-2; DNA: TGTGCCAGCAGCGCCTGGGGGGGCCCTAGCGGAGGGGATACGCAGTATTTT; CDR3: CASSAWGGPSGGDTQYF
J: TRBJ2-1; size: .; D: .; V: TRBV2; DNA: TGTGCCAGCAGTGCTAGGGGGAGCGGGAACAATGAGCAGTTCTTC; CDR3: CASSARGSGNNEQFF
J: TRBJ1-5; size: few; D: .; V: TRBV10-3; DNA: TGTGCCATCAGTGCCCACAGGGACGACAATCAGCCCCAGCATTTT; CDR3: CAISAHRDDNQPQHF
J: TRBJ2-7; size: .; D: .; V: TRBV18; DNA: TGTGCCAGCTCACCACCAGGCGGATTTGACGACGAGCAGTACTTC; CDR3: CASSPPGGFDDEQYF
J: TRBJ1-5; size: .; D: .; V: TRBV28; DNA: TGTGCCAGCAGACTGGGGGGGGGCAATCAGCCCCAGCATTTT; CDR3: CASRLGGGNQPQHF
J: TRBJ1-5; size: few; D: TRBD1; V: TRBV7-2; DNA: TGTGCCAGCAGCTTTCCAGGGGGCGATCAGCCCCAGCATTTT; CDR3: CASSFPGGDQPQHF
J: TRBJ2-3; size: few; D: .; V: TRBV27; DNA: TGTGCCAGCAGGGGGAGTCCAGATACGCAGTATTTT; CDR3: CASRGSPDTQYF
J: TRBJ2-7; size: few; D: .; V: TRBV6-5; DNA: TGTGCCAGCAGTTACTCGAATAGCGGCTCCCTCTACGAGCAGTACTTC; CDR3: CASSYSNSGSLYEQYF
J: TRBJ1-4; size: few; D: .; V: TRBV7-9; DNA: TGTGCCAGCAGCTCAGGGATCACAGCTAATGAAAAACTGTTTTTT; CDR3: CASSSGITANEKLFF